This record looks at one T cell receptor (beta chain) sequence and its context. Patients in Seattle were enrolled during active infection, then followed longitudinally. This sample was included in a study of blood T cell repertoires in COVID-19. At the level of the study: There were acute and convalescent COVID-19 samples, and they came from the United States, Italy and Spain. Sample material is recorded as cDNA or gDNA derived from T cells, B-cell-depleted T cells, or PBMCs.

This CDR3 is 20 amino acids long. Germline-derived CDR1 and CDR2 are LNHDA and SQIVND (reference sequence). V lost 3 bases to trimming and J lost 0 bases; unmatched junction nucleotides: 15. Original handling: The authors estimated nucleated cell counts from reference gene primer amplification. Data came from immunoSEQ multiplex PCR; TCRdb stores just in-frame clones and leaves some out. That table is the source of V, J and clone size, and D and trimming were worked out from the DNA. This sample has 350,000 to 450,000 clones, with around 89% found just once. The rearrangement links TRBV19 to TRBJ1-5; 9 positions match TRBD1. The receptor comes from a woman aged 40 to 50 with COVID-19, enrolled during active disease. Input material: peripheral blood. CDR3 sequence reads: CASSIRVGTGSSVSNQPQHF. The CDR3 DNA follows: TGTGCCAGTAGTATTCGGGTAGGGACAGGGTCGTCTGTTAGCAATCAGCCCCAGCATTTT.